This TCR beta chain was captured by sequencing in a study of control samples from healthy donors and cancer patients (TCRdb year 2020). The receptor library was made with the immunoSEQ multiplex PCR assay. Imported from immuneACCESS, the table was reduced by TCRdb to in-frame sequences with V and J called. These copies leave out some clones; in studies compared against another copy, an unresolved V gene accounts for under half, and the cause of the remainder is not known. This sample comprises some 140,000 clones, approximately 89% of them detected only once. Approximately 7.5% of the sample is held by the ten biggest clonotypes. A word on this clone: It has no known antigen specificity. No base quality values were provided; no much bigger clone lies one nucleotide off.

The sequence came from a man over 45 with head and neck cancer. The specimen was PBMCs.

CDR3 sequence: CASSSRYTGELFF. The sequence in DNA is TGCGCCAGCTCCTCACGTTACACCGGGGAGCTGTTTTTT. This receptor chain uses TRBV10-1 and TRBJ2-2, with the D segment identity uncertain. Trimming costs V 8 bases and J 3 bases, and their ends lie 10 bases apart. CDR1 and CDR2 are read off the germline V gene (reference sequence) as WNHNN and SYGVQD. The CDR3 starts with the cysteine, ends with the phenylalanine, and has 13 residues. The only DNA kept is the CDR3, 39 bases in frame from the first base.